This is a list of T cell receptor beta chains from one sample in a study of cytomegalovirus exposure and HLA in healthy donors. Sequencing used immunoSEQ multiplex PCR; TCRdb keeps in-frame clones, though not all of them. Altogether about 120,000 clones are present, approximately 80% being singletons, with the ten largest covering roughly 9.7%. The specimen was PBMCs. The source of these receptors is a man aged 35-49 years in good health and CMV-seropositive. Each CDR3 is given with its conserved first and last residue. Each record gives: clone size, J gene, V gene, D gene, CDR3 DNA, CDR3 protein. D genes are given only for firm matches. Clone size, where shown, is once, few, many, or a class for clones that have expanded.

few	TRBJ1-2	TRBV7-9	TRBD1	TGTTCCAGCAGCTTAGGAGCCGGGGACAGGGGGAAGAGTGGCTACACCTTC	CSSSLGAGDRGKSGYTF
.	TRBJ2-7	TRBV4-3	TRBD2	TGCGCCAGCAGCCCCGGCCAGAGCAGCGGGGGTTCGGCCGAGCAGTACTTC	CASSPGQSSGGSAEQYF
once	TRBJ2-5	TRBV7-3	TRBD1	TGTGCCAGCAGCTCGACAGGGTCAACGCAGTACTTC	CASSSTGSTQYF
.	TRBJ2-1	TRBV18	TRBD2	TGTGCCAGCTCACCACCCGAGCGGGGCTCCTACAATGAGCAGTTCTTC	CASSPPERGSYNEQFF
.	TRBJ2-3	TRBV19	TRBD2	TGTGCCAGTAGCCCAGAACTAGCGGTTAGCACAGATACGCAGTATTTT	CASSPELAVSTDTQYF
.	TRBJ1-2	TRBV7-9	.	TGTTCCAGCAGCCCAACAAACGCCCCTAACTATGGCTACACCTTC	CSSSPTNAPNYGYTF
.	TRBJ1-6	TRBV7-2	.	TGTGCCAGCAGCCTAAGAGGGACTTTAGGGAATTCACCCCTCCACTTT	CASSLRGTLGNSPLHF
.	TRBJ2-1	TRBV5-1	TRBD1	TGCGCCAGCAGCTTACCGGACAGGGGGCGGAATGAGCAGTTCTTC	CASSLPDRGRNEQFF
.	TRBJ1-5	TRBV7-6	TRBD1	TGTGCCAGCAGCAAAGGGACAGATAGCAATCAGCCCCAGCATTTT	CASSKGTDSNQPQHF
.	TRBJ2-3	TRBV7-6	.	TGTGCTAGCTCTCCCCTCGGGGGACGCACAGATACGCAGTATTTT	CASSPLGGRTDTQYF
.	TRBJ1-5	TRBV10-3	.	TGTGCCATCAGTCCTCAGGGGCTCAATCAGCCCCAGCATTTT	CAISPQGLNQPQHF
.	TRBJ1-1	TRBV6-4	.	TGTGCCAGCAGTGTAGCTGAGAACACTGAAGCTTTCTTT	CASSVAENTEAFF
.	TRBJ2-1	TRBV9	TRBD1	TGTGCCAGCAGCGCCAGGACAGGGTTGGATGAGCAGTTCTTC	CASSARTGLDEQFF
.	TRBJ1-6	TRBV7-6	.	TGTGCCAGCAGCTTGTCTCAAACTTACGGTTCACCCCTCCACTTT	CASSLSQTYGSPLHF
.	TRBJ1-5	TRBV19	.	TGTGCCAGTAAAAAGACAGGCAGCAATCAGCCCCAGCATTTT	CASKKTGSNQPQHF
.	TRBJ2-6	TRBV7-8	.	TGTGCCAGCAGCTTGGGACACTTCGGGGCCAACGTCCTGACTTTC	CASSLGHFGANVLTF